This T cell receptor (beta chain) was obtained from a study of beta chain features in type 1 diabetes. General observations from the study: Among all four CD4+ subsets, Type 1 diabetes patients had TCRB CDR3s that were moderately but significantly shorter.

Since all of the isolated RNA was reverse transcribed, expressed TCRB transcripts were what got sequenced. The table came from immunoSEQ multiplex PCR; TCRdb's copy has only in-frame clones and leaves some out. The sample has fewer than 400,000 clones, approximately 9.7% seen once; the top ten hold about 1%. The V end was cut by 6 bases, the J end by 7 bases, with 13 bases between. Germline assignment: CDR1 MDHEN and CDR2 SYDVKM. CDR3 length: 14 amino acids. This clone was detected only a few times. Its antigen remains unidentified. The TCR originated in a man under 40 with type 1 diabetes. The chain combines TRBV28 with TRBJ1-6; tentatively, D is TRBD1 (6 bases). The sample taken for sequencing was central memory CD4+ T cells from blood. For the CDR3, the DNA is TGTGCCAGCAGCCAAACAGGGTACAATTCACCCCTCCACTTT. Translation: CASSQTGYNSPLHF. The whole variable domain, filled in from reference TRBV28 and TRBJ1-6, reads DVKVTQSSRYLVKRTGEKVFLECVQDMDHENMFWYRQDPGLGLRLIYFSYDVKMKEKGDIPEGYSVSREKKERFSLILESASTNQTSMYLCASSQTGYNSPLHFGNGTRLTVT.